One T cell receptor beta chain is described in this entry. CDR1 SGHAT and CDR2 FQNNGV come from the germline V gene. The V and J ends lost 6 bases and 5 bases respectively, with 13 bases between them. CDR3 length: 13 amino acids. Healthy HIV-negative adults with no recent acute infections or vaccinations were recruited as donors. Naive CD4+ cells were CD45RA-selected; the remaining cells were memory. Original data processing: ImmunoSEQ supplied junction-only sequences lacking quality scores, so filtering was different. This table comes from immunoSEQ multiplex PCR, and its TCRdb copy is limited to in-frame clones, with some not included. The V and J calls and clone size are taken from that table; D and trimming were inferred from the DNA. The sample includes 2,500,000 or so clones, approximately 93% of them seen just once. The data belong to a study of shared clonotypes between healthy human individuals. Study summary: Each donor had three CD4 naive, three CD4 memory, two CD8 naive and one CD8 memory plate.

The origin of this receptor is a man younger than 35 in good health. Some clones in this sample may be carry-over from other donors' samples. The sample consisted of naive CD4+ T cells from PBMCs. Subset described: CD45RA+ positively selected. V is TRBV11-2 and J is TRBJ2-5; a possible D gene is TRBD1 (5 bases). CDR3 loop: CASRRQGEETQYF. CDR3 bases: TGTGCCAGCAGGAGGCAGGGTGAGGAGACCCAGTACTTC.